This T cell receptor beta chain was obtained from a study of T cell repertoires in cytomegalovirus infection. Study-level information: Matching HLA type, along with CMV infection, was indicated by public TCR beta signatures.

TCRdb recomputed calls from the reads with MiXCR, one row per CDR3 protein. The profile covers 200,000 or so distinct CDR3 sequences, with less than 50% appearing a single time and around 64% taken by the ten largest. The CDR3 runs to 17 residues. With 4 bases removed from V and 3 bases from J, the gap between germline ends came to 19 bases. A word on this clonotype: Its antigen is as yet unknown.

The clonotype comes from a human donor in good health (CMV status not recorded). Some clones in this sample may be carry-over from other donors' samples. The rearrangement joins TRBV23-1 to TRBJ2-1; D could derive from TRBD1 or TRBD2 (5 bases each). TRBV23-1 is known as an ORF, though its function is uncertain. The sequencing here drew on CD8+ T cells from cultured PBMCs, taken from culture after CMV antigen stimulation. Here the CDR3 reads CASSRGAGTSFYNEQFF. CDR3 sequence (DNA): TGCGCCAGCAGTCGGGGAGCCGGGACGTCCTTCTACAATGAGCAGTTCTTC.